Shown below are 17 T cell receptor beta chains from a single sample sequenced in a study of regulatory T cells. Primers: 52 TRBV forward and 13 TRBJ reverse. Libraries were prepared by immunoSEQ multiplex PCR; TCRdb keeps only in-frame clonotypes and omits some of them. The sample contains more than 15,000 clones, more than 85% of which appear only once. Sequenced input: CD8+ T cells sorted from blood. The source is a person aged 18-29 years with CD3G deficiency.

This clone has a single count. This sequence joins TRBV6-6 and TRBJ1-6; possibly TRBD1 for D (5 bases). The V end lost 2 bases, the J end lost 14 bases, and 13 bases lay between the germline ends. The germline V gene has CDR1 MNHNY and CDR2 SVGAGI (reference sequence). This CDR3 has 13 amino acids. The DNA for the CDR3 is TGTGCCAGCAGTTACGGGGCGAGCGGGGCCCTCCACTTT. This codes for CASSYGASGALHF.

The chain recombines TRBV4-1 with TRBJ1-2; no firm D call. Germline V gives CDR1 MGHRA, CDR2 YSYEKL. This CDR3 is 17 amino acids long. V shed 0 bases and J shed 0 bases, with 14 bases lying between them. The CDR3 coding sequence is TGCGCCAGCAGCCAAGATCTTGGCGGCGGATCTAACTATGGCTACACCTTC. Translation gives CASSQDLGGGSNYGYTF.

The genes are TRBV4-3 and TRBJ2-5, with D possibly being TRBD2 (7 bases). The CDR3 is made up of 15 amino acids. V shed 1 base and J shed 4 bases, with 13 bases lying between them. From germline, CDR1 is LGHNA and CDR2 YSLEER. The CDR3 nucleotides read TGCGCCAGCAGCCAAGCGAGGGGGGGCCGAGAGACCCAGTACTTC. Its protein is CASSQARGGRETQYF.

The chain carries TRBV27 and TRBJ2-1, with TRBD1 matching 8 bases. CDR1 and CDR2 (germline): MNHEY, SMNVEV (reference sequence). The CDR3 runs 12 residues. Germline trimming cut 6 bases from V and 6 bases from J; bases unmatched to any gene: 1. The CDR3 sequence is CASRTGANEQFF. The DNA of the CDR3 is TGTGCCAGCAGGACAGGGGCCAATGAGCAGTTCTTC.

The V call is TRBV7-3, the J call TRBJ2-7; the D is unclear. This CDR3 comprises 14 residues. Germline values: CDR1 SGHTA, CDR2 FQGTGA. Trimming removed 1 base from V and 4 bases from J, with 11 bases in between. Here the CDR3 DNA reads TGTGCCAGCAGCTTAAGGCAGAAAAAATACGAGCAGTACTTC. Its translation is CASSLRQKKYEQYF.

V and J are TRBV16 and TRBJ1-1, with 8 nucleotides matching TRBD1. The CDR3 contains 14 residues. V lost 5 bases to trimming and J lost 4 bases; unmatched junction nucleotides: 6. The germline CDR1 and CDR2 sequences are KGHSY and FQNENV. The CDR3 region has the DNA TGTGCCAGCAGCTCCCGGACAGGGCCCACTGAAGCTTTCTTT. Encoded protein: CASSSRTGPTEAFF. Based on the CDR3 plus reference TRBV16 and TRBJ1-1, the full variable domain is GEEVAQTPKHLVRGEGQKAKLYCAPIKGHSYVFWYQQVLKNEFKFLISFQNENVFDETGMPKERFSAKCLPNSPCSLEIQATKLEDSAVYFCASSSRTGPTEAFFGQGTRLTVV.

The V call is TRBV2, the J call TRBJ2-3; D not resolved. CDR3 size: 17 residues. Trimming cost V 8 bases and J 0 bases, with 21 bases left between them. Germline assignment: CDR1 SNHLY and CDR2 FYNNEI. CDR3: CASLSRRVSRSTDTQYF. In nucleotides, the CDR3 is TGTGCCAGCCTTTCCAGAAGGGTCTCCCGTAGCACAGATACGCAGTATTTT.

The chain carries TRBV25-1 and TRBJ1-3; a weak D match, TRBD1 (5 bases). The CDR3 is 16 residues long. The ends were cut back, 0 bases at V and 9 bases at J, with 18 bases in the middle. Per the germline V gene, CDR1 is MGHDK and CDR2 is SYGVNS. The CDR3 here is CASSEYFQGPVSTIYF. For the CDR3, the DNA is TGTGCCAGCAGTGAATATTTCCAGGGCCCCGTTTCCACCATATATTTT.

This chain links TRBV14 with TRBJ2-7; D might be TRBD1 or TRBD2, each matching 5 bases. This CDR3 contains 13 residues. Looked up from germline, CDR1 is SGHDN and CDR2 is FVKESK. Trimming took off 3 bases at V and 5 bases at J, with 11 bases between the two ends. CDR3 DNA sequence: TGTGCCAGCAGCCAGTACCAGGGACACGAGCAGTACTTC. Amino acid sequence: CASSQYQGHEQYF.

V gene TRBV5-4 combines with J gene TRBJ2-1; maybe TRBD1 (5 bases). Germline lookup yields CDR1 SGHNT and CDR2 YYREEE (reference sequence). Trimming removed 0 bases from V and 10 bases from J, with 11 bases in between. The CDR3 spans 13 residues. The CDR3 loop is CASSLDLGQEQFF. Here the CDR3 DNA reads TGTGCCAGCAGCTTGGATCTGGGGCAGGAGCAGTTCTTC.

This rearrangement joins TRBV4-2 to TRBJ2-7; 10 nucleotides align to TRBD2. This CDR3 is 16 amino acids long. Germline CDR1 and CDR2: LGHNA and YNFKEQ. The ends lost 0 bases at V and 3 bases at J; junction bases unmatched: 5. CDR3 residues: CASSQESASGGYEQYF. CDR3 nucleotide sequence: TGTGCCAGCAGCCAAGAAAGTGCTAGCGGGGGCTACGAGCAGTACTTC.

V gene TRBV4-2 combines with J gene TRBJ2-7; the D is unclear. Germline V gene sequence: CDR1 LGHNA, CDR2 YNFKEQ. The CDR3 extends over 11 amino acids. The V end was cut by 4 bases, the J end by 6 bases, with 7 bases between. The CDR3 sequence is CASSLGLEQYF. In nucleotides, the CDR3 is TGTGCCAGCAGCCTCGGTCTCGAGCAGTACTTC.

The chain carries TRBV15 and TRBJ1-1, with no clear D. Germline CDR1 LNHNV, CDR2 YYDKDF (reference sequence). This CDR3 region has 16 residues. Trimming took 0 bases from V and 1 from J, leaving 12 bases between them. The CDR3 reads CATSRDYGGENTEAFF. The CDR3 coding sequence is TGTGCCACCAGCAGAGATTATGGAGGAGAGAACACTGAAGCTTTCTTT.

Written as DNA, the CDR3 is TGTGCCAGCAGCGGGACAAGGACGCACGAGCAGTACTTC. Protein product: CASSGTRTHEQYF. The chain employs TRBV7-2 and TRBJ2-5; a possible D gene is TRBD1 (6 bases). The J call is doubtful: the DNA matches TRBJ2-7 better. Per germline, CDR1 SGHTA and CDR2 FQGNSA. This CDR3 has 13 residues.

CDR3: CASSSPLRGSYEQYF. The CDR3 DNA is TGTGCCAGCAGTTCACCCCTTAGGGGGTCGTACGAGCAGTACTTC. This sequence joins TRBV28 and TRBJ2-7, with D perhaps matching TRBD1 (6 bases). V was pared by 4 bases and J by 4 bases, with 17 bases between. The germline V gene encodes CDR1 MDHEN and CDR2 SYDVKM. CDR3 length: 15 amino acids.

This clone was observed a single time. The chain carries TRBV6-1 and TRBJ2-7, with TRBD1 matching over 11 bases. J was trimmed by 3 bases and V by 6 bases; bases with no gene match: 4. Germline CDR1 is MNHNS and CDR2 is SASEGT. This CDR3 comprises 14 residues. CDR3 protein: CASSSGTGGYEQYF. In DNA, the CDR3 is TGTGCCAGCAGCTCCGGGACAGGGGGCTACGAGCAGTACTTC.

V and J are TRBV5-6 and TRBJ1-1, with D unresolved. Germline V gives CDR1 SGHDT, CDR2 YYEEEE. Trimming took 1 base from V and 1 from J, leaving 5 bases between them. The CDR3 has 13 residues. In DNA form, the CDR3 reads TGTGCCAGCAGCTTGACCGGGAACACTGAAGCTTTCTTT. This translates into CASSLTGNTEAFF.